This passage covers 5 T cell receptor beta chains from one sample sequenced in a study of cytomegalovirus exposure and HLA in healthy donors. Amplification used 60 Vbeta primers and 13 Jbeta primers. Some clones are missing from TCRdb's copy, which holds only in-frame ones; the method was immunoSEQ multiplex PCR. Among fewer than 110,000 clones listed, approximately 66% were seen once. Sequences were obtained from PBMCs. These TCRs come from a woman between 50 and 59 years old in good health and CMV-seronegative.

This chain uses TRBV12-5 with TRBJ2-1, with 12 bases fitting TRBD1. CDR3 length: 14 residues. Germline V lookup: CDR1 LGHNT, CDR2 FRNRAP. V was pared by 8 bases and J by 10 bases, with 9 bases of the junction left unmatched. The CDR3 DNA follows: TGTGCTAGTACTGGGACAGGGGGCTTTGTCGAGCAGTTCTTC. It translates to CASTGTGGFVEQFF.

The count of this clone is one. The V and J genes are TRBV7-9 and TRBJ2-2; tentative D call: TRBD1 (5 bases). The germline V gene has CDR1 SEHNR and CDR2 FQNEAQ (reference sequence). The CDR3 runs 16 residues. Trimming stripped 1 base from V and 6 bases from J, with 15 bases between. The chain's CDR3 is CASSLGGSQLAGELFF. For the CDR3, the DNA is TGTGCCAGCAGCTTAGGGGGCAGCCAGCTTGCCGGGGAGCTGTTTTTT.

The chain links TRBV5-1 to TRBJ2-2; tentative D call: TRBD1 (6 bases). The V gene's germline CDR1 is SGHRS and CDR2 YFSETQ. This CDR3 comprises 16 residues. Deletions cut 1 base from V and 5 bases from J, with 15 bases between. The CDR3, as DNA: TGCGCCAGCAGCTTGAACGTGGGGGCGCGGACCGGGGAGCTGTTTTTT. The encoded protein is CASSLNVGARTGELFF. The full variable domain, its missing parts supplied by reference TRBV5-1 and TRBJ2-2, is KAGVTQTPRYLIKTRGQQVTLSCSPISGHRSVSWYQQTPGQGLQFLFEYFSETQRNKGNFPGRFSGRQFSNSRSEMNVSTLELGDSALYLCASSLNVGARTGELFFGEGSRLTVL.

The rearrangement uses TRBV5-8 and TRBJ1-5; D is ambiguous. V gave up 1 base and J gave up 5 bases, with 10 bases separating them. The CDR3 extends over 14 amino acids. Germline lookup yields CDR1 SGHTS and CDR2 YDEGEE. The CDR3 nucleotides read TGTGCCAGCAGCTTGAACGGAGGAGATCAGCCCCAGCATTTT. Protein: CASSLNGGDQPQHF.

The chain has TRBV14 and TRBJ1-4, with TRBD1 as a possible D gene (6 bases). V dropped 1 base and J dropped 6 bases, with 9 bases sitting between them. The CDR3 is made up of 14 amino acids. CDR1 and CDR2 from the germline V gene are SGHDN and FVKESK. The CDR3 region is CASSQAGADEKLFF. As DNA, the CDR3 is TGTGCCAGCAGCCAAGCAGGGGCGGATGAAAAACTGTTTTTT.